The 31 T cell receptor beta chains reported below all come from one sample, sequenced in a study of cytomegalovirus exposure and HLA in healthy donors. PCR amplification relied on 60 Vbeta primers (plus 13 Jbeta primers). Sequencing used immunoSEQ multiplex PCR; TCRdb keeps in-frame clones, though not all of them. The table includes 75,000 to 100,000 clones, 60% to 80% detected once. Sequencing was performed on PBMCs. Receptors originate from a female donor in good health and CMV-seronegative.

The chain employs TRBV7-9 and TRBJ2-5; the match to TRBD2 covers 10 bases. The CDR3 runs to 16 residues. The junction had 7 bases not matched to a gene; V was cut back by 5 bases and J by 1 base. CDR1 and CDR2 from the germline V gene are SEHNR and FQNEAQ (reference sequence). The CDR3 region is CASSHILAGSQETQYF. The CDR3 DNA reads TGTGCCAGCAGCCACATACTAGCGGGGTCCCAAGAGACCCAGTACTTC.

The chain has TRBV5-4 and TRBJ1-6, with D maybe TRBD1 (5 bases). The CDR3 spans 15 residues. Germline loops: CDR1 SGHNT, CDR2 YYREEE (reference sequence). Deletions cut 4 bases from V and 7 bases from J, with 15 bases between. As DNA, the CDR3 is TGTGCCAGCAGCCCCTCCGGGACTACGAATTCACCCCTCCACTTT. Amino acids: CASSPSGTTNSPLHF. Based on the CDR3 plus reference TRBV5-4 and TRBJ1-6, the full variable domain is ETGVTQSPTHLIKTRGQQVTLRCSSQSGHNTVSWYQQALGQGPQFIFQYYREEENGRGNFPPRFSGLQFPNYSSELNVNALELDDSALYLCASSPSGTTNSPLHFGNGTRLTVT.

This clone turned up a few times. The chain has TRBV7-9 and TRBJ2-2; no clear D. Germline V gene lookup returns CDR1 SEHNR and CDR2 FQNEAQ (reference sequence). The V end lost 7 bases, the J end lost 3 bases, and 12 bases lay between the germline ends. This CDR3 has 14 amino acids. CDR3 sequence reads: CASTLGSDTGELFF. CDR3 nucleotide sequence: TGTGCCAGCACTCTCGGGTCGGACACCGGGGAGCTGTTTTTT.

This clone has only a few counts. The rearrangement joins TRBV5-8 to TRBJ2-7; TRBD2 agrees at 13 bases. Germline CDR1 reads SGHTS; CDR2 reads YDEGEE. CDR3 size: 16 residues. J was trimmed by 4 bases and V by 3 bases; bases with no gene match: 7. Written as DNA, the CDR3 is TGTGCCAGCAGCTGGGAACTAGCGGGAGGGAGGTACGAGCAGTACTTC. This encodes CASSWELAGGRYEQYF.

Concerning this clone: The same CDR3 is also encoded by other DNA sequences in this sample. V usage is TRBV7-2 and J usage is TRBJ2-3, with a possible D match to TRBD2 (5 bases). Germline CDR1 is SGHTA and CDR2 is FQGNSA. This CDR3 contains 14 residues. Trimming shortened V by 3 bases and J by 2 bases, and 9 bases separated the two germline ends. The CDR3, as DNA: TGTGCCAGCAGCTTGGTCGGGAACACAGATACGCAGTATTTT. Translation gives CASSLVGNTDTQYF. Full variable domain (rest looked up from reference TRBV7-2 and TRBJ2-3): GAGVSQSPSNKVTEKGKDVELRCDPISGHTALYWYRQSLGQGLEFLIYFQGNSAPDKSGLPSDRFSAERTGGSVSTLTIQRTQQEDSAVYLCASSLVGNTDTQYFGPGTRLTVL.

The rearrangement joins TRBV2 to TRBJ1-5, with 8 bases matching TRBD1. Germline V lookup: CDR1 SNHLY, CDR2 FYNNEI. Trimming at V came to 1 base and at J to 6 bases, leaving 5 bases not matched to a gene. The CDR3 is 15 amino acids. The CDR3 nucleotides read TGTGCCAGCAGTGAAGGGCAGGGGGCGGGTCAGCCCCAGCATTTT. Encoded protein: CASSEGQGAGQPQHF. The variable domain in full, completed from reference TRBV2 and TRBJ1-5, reads EPEVTQTPSHQVTQMGQEVILRCVPISNHLYFYWYRQILGQKVEFLVSFYNNEISEKSEIFDDQFSVERPDGSNFTLKIRSTKLEDSAMYFCASSEGQGAGQPQHFGDGTRLSIL.

The chain couples TRBV5-1 to TRBJ1-1; D gene uncertain. Trimming stripped 2 bases from V and 8 bases from J, with 19 bases between. CDR1 is SGHRS and CDR2 is YFSETQ in the germline V gene. This CDR3 is built from 15 residues. The CDR3 region is CASSLDDQERREAFF. In DNA form, the CDR3 reads TGCGCCAGCAGCTTAGACGATCAGGAACGGAGGGAAGCTTTCTTT.

This CDR3 reads CASQFTGQGRTEAFF. The DNA for the CDR3 is TGTGCCAGTCAATTCACGGGGCAGGGGAGAACTGAAGCTTTCTTT. The chain carries TRBV19 and TRBJ1-1, with D perhaps TRBD1 (6 bases). Trimming left V 8 bases short and J 5 bases short, with 21 bases between. CDR3 size: 15 residues. Germline CDR1 and CDR2: LNHDA and SQIVND (reference sequence). The whole variable domain, filled in from reference TRBV19 and TRBJ1-1, reads DGGITQSPKYLFRKEGQNVTLSCEQNLNHDAMYWYRQDPGQGLRLIYYSQIVNDFQKGDIAEGYSVSREKKESFPLTVTSAQKNPTAFYLCASQFTGQGRTEAFFGQGTRLTVV.

A few counts support this clone. The CDR3 loop reads CASSDFGQGARDTEAFF. The CDR3, as DNA: TGTGCCAGCAGTGACTTTGGCCAGGGGGCGCGCGACACTGAAGCTTTCTTT. The genes are TRBV6-4 and TRBJ1-1, with 8 bases lining up with TRBD1. Germline V gene lookup returns CDR1 MRHNA and CDR2 SNTAGT. This CDR3 spans 17 amino acids. V trimming: 1 base; J trimming: 3 bases; junction bases outside the gene matches: 10.

The genes are TRBV18 and TRBJ1-2; tentative D call: TRBD1 (5 bases). V lost 2 bases to trimming and J lost 4 bases, with 8 bases between them. The CDR3 has 13 amino acids. In germline, CDR1 is KGHSH, CDR2 LQKENI. The CDR3 reads CASSPDRSYGYTF. The CDR3 coding sequence is TGTGCCAGCTCACCAGACAGAAGCTATGGCTACACCTTC. Based on the CDR3 plus reference TRBV18 and TRBJ1-2, the full variable domain is NAGVMQNPRHLVRRRGQEARLRCSPMKGHSHVYWYRQLPEEGLKFMVYLQKENIIDESGMPKERFSAEFPKEGPSILRIQQVVRGDSAAYFCASSPDRSYGYTFGSGTRLTVV.

In this sample, this clone turned up a few times. The genes are TRBV4-1 and TRBJ1-4; D gene unclear. Germline values: CDR1 MGHRA, CDR2 YSYEKL. The CDR3 length is 16 residues. V lost 1 base and J 0 bases, leaving 9 bases between the germline ends. CDR3 in DNA: TGCGCCAGCAGCCAAGCCCCAACTACAACTAATGAAAAACTGTTTTTT. The encoded protein is CASSQAPTTTNEKLFF.

This clone was detected a few times. The rearrangement joins TRBV9 to TRBJ2-1; D might be TRBD1 (6 bases). CDR3 length: 15 amino acids. Germline V lookup: CDR1 SGDLS, CDR2 YYNGEE. Trimming cost V 3 bases and J 4 bases, with 14 bases left between them. CDR3 sequence reads: CASSAEGVKYNEQFF. In DNA, the CDR3 is TGTGCCAGCAGCGCCGAGGGGGTTAAGTACAATGAGCAGTTCTTC. The whole variable domain, remainder taken from reference TRBV9 and TRBJ2-1, is DSGVTQTPKHLITATGQRVTLRCSPRSGDLSVYWYQQSLDQGLQFLIQYYNGEERAKGNILERFSAQQFPDLHSELNLSSLELGDSALYFCASSAEGVKYNEQFFGPGTRLTVL.

This clone was seen a few times. The chain uses TRBV2 and TRBJ2-1, with 7 bases aligning to TRBD1. From germline, CDR1 is SNHLY and CDR2 FYNNEI. Trimming at V came to 6 bases and at J to 9 bases, leaving 5 bases not matched to a gene. The length of the CDR3 is 12 residues. This CDR3 reads CASREGAVEQFF. CDR3 nucleotides: TGTGCCAGCAGAGAGGGGGCGGTTGAGCAGTTCTTC. Filled out from reference TRBV2 and TRBJ2-1, the complete variable domain reads EPEVTQTPSHQVTQMGQEVILRCVPISNHLYFYWYRQILGQKVEFLVSFYNNEISEKSEIFDDQFSVERPDGSNFTLKIRSTKLEDSAMYFCASREGAVEQFFGPGTRLTVL.

The rearrangement joins TRBV7-2 to TRBJ1-4; D ambiguous. CDR1 is SGHTA, CDR2 FQGNSA, per germline. CDR3 size: 16 residues. Deletions cut 4 bases from V and 0 bases from J, with 12 bases between. CDR3 coding DNA: TGTGCCAGCAGCTCAATGAACAGAGCAACTAATGAAAAACTGTTTTTT. Translated: CASSSMNRATNEKLFF.

Points on this clone: Other DNA sequences in the same sample also yield this CDR3. The V and J genes are TRBV28 and TRBJ1-2, with 8 bases identical to TRBD1. V lost 3 bases to trimming and J lost 3 bases; unmatched junction nucleotides: 0. In germline, CDR1 is MDHEN, CDR2 SYDVKM. The CDR3 runs 13 residues. CDR3 sequence (DNA): TGTGCCAGCAGTTTGACAGGGGACTATGGCTACACCTTC. Protein product: CASSLTGDYGYTF.

The chain employs TRBV10-2 and TRBJ1-1; 8 nucleotides agree with TRBD1. Germline V CDR1 and CDR2: WSHSY, SAAADI. The CDR3 runs 14 residues. V dropped 3 bases and J dropped 6; count of bases not matched to a gene: 6. The DNA for the CDR3 is TGCGCCAGCAGTGAATTACAGGGGGGATCTGAAGCTTTCTTT. It is translated as CASSELQGGSEAFF.

The rearrangement uses TRBV5-1 and TRBJ2-5, with D tentatively TRBD1 (5 bases). The CDR3 is 15 amino acids. Germline CDR1 SGHRS, CDR2 YFSETQ. The V end was cut by 0 bases, the J end by 6 bases, with 15 bases between. CDR3 DNA: TGCGCCAGCAGCTTGGATGTAGGCAGGGTACAGACCCAGTACTTC. This translates into CASSLDVGRVQTQYF.

This sequence joins TRBV5-6 and TRBJ2-1; 7 bases line up with TRBD2. CDR1 SGHDT and CDR2 YYEEEE come from the germline V gene. The CDR3 has 16 residues. Germline trimming cut 0 bases from V and 1 base from J; bases unmatched to any gene: 4. The CDR3 sequence: CASSLGWGGSYNEQFF. CDR3 DNA: TGTGCCAGCAGCTTGGGTTGGGGGGGATCCTACAATGAGCAGTTCTTC. Based on the CDR3 plus reference TRBV5-6 and TRBJ2-1, the full variable domain is DAGVTQSPTHLIKTRGQQVTLRCSPKSGHDTVSWYQQALGQGPQFIFQYYEEEERQRGNFPDRFSGHQFPNYSSELNVNALLLGDSALYLCASSLGWGGSYNEQFFGPGTRLTVL.

V usage is TRBV14 and J usage is TRBJ1-1; D is possibly TRBD1 (6 bases). The V and J ends lost 3 bases and 4 bases respectively, with 9 bases between them. The CDR3 spans 13 residues. The germline CDR1 and CDR2 sequences are SGHDN and FVKESK. CDR3 bases: TGTGCCAGCAGCCAGAACAGGGTCACTGAAGCTTTCTTT. Its translation: CASSQNRVTEAFF.

The chain carries TRBV4-1 and TRBJ2-1; 8 bases map to TRBD2. The length of the CDR3 is 15 residues. The V and J ends lost 0 bases and 7 bases, in that order; junction bases with no gene match: 5. Germline V gene data show CDR1 as MGHRA and CDR2 as YSYEKL. CDR3 DNA: TGCGCCAGCAGCCAAGATGACGGGAGGGGGAATGAGCAGTTCTTC. Its protein product is CASSQDDGRGNEQFF.

The rearrangement joins TRBV2 to TRBJ1-3, with 8 bases aligning to TRBD1. Trimming cost V 2 bases and J 1 base; bases outside gene matches: 1. This CDR3 is 15 amino acids long. Germline V CDR1 and CDR2: SNHLY, FYNNEI. The CDR3 protein is CASSENRGSGNTIYF. The CDR3 bases are TGTGCCAGCAGTGAAAACAGGGGGTCTGGAAACACCATATATTTT.

The chain links TRBV21-1 to TRBJ2-1; TRBD1 is the table's D call, not checked against the DNA. TRBV21-1 is designated a pseudogene. The CDR3 sequence is 15 residues long. CDR3 nucleotide sequence: TGTGCCAGCAGCAAAAGGGGACATACATACAATGAGCAGTTCTTC. This codes for CASSKRGHTYNEQFF.

V usage is TRBV10-3 and J usage is TRBJ1-1, with TRBD1 matching 8 bases. Unmatched junction bases numbered 11, after V lost 6 bases and J lost 8 bases. The length of the CDR3 is 14 residues. CDR1 is ENHRY, CDR2 SYGVKD, per germline. Here the CDR3 DNA reads TGTGCCATCAGCGTCGGACAGGGCGGATTCGAAGCTTTCTTT. It specifies CAISVGQGGFEAFF.

V gene TRBV29-1 combines with J gene TRBJ2-2, with 9 bases identical to TRBD2. The length of the CDR3 is 14 residues. V dropped 7 bases and J dropped 4; count of bases not matched to a gene: 7. CDR1 and CDR2 from the germline V gene are SQVTM and ANQGSEA. The CDR3 is CSGSRGGFTGELFF. For the CDR3, the DNA is TGCAGCGGATCGCGGGGGGGCTTCACCGGGGAGCTGTTTTTT.

The chain combines TRBV6-5 with TRBJ2-1; the D gene is possibly TRBD1 (6 bases). The CDR3 extends over 15 amino acids. Germline V gene lookup returns CDR1 MNHEY and CDR2 SVGAGI. V lost 5 bases and J lost 8, with 19 bases in between. The CDR3 region is CASSNTITGYDEQFF. The CDR3 DNA follows: TGTGCCAGCAGTAATACAATCACAGGGTACGATGAGCAGTTCTTC.

This chain connects TRBV5-4 to TRBJ2-2; D not resolved. V was trimmed by 0 bases and J by 7 bases, leaving 10 bases between them. This CDR3 has 14 residues. CDR1 is SGHNT and CDR2 is YYREEE in the germline V gene (reference sequence). The CDR3, as DNA: TGTGCCAGCAGCTTGGGGGCTTCCCGCGGGGAGCTGTTTTTT. It specifies CASSLGASRGELFF. The variable domain in full, with the rest retrieved from reference TRBV5-4 and TRBJ2-2, is ETGVTQSPTHLIKTRGQQVTLRCSSQSGHNTVSWYQQALGQGPQFIFQYYREEENGRGNFPPRFSGLQFPNYSSELNVNALELDDSALYLCASSLGASRGELFFGEGSRLTVL.

The CDR3 DNA sequence: TGTGCCAGCAGTTCGTATCTCTATGGCTACACCTTC. This gives the protein CASSSYLYGYTF. This chain joins TRBV6-5 and TRBJ1-2; D gene ambiguous. Between the trimmed V and J ends, which lost 4 bases and 4 bases, there was a span of 7 bases. The CDR3 spans 12 residues. Germline assignment: CDR1 MNHEY and CDR2 SVGAGI.

The chain uses TRBV5-1 and TRBJ1-2, with D maybe TRBD1 (5 bases). Germline assignment: CDR1 SGHRS and CDR2 YFSETQ. V lost 2 bases and J 3 bases, leaving 8 bases between the germline ends. The CDR3 length is 13 residues. The DNA for the CDR3 is TGCGCCAGCAGCTTCGGGGGTGACTATGGCTACACCTTC. Its protein product is CASSFGGDYGYTF.

The gene calls are TRBV4-3 and TRBJ1-2; 7 bases fit TRBD1. J gave up 0 bases and V 0 bases, and 7 bases lay outside the gene matches. The germline CDR1 and CDR2 sequences are LGHNA and YSLEER. The CDR3 has 17 residues. The CDR3 DNA follows: TGCGCCAGCAGCCAAGATCTGGGGACAGCAACTAACTATGGCTACACCTTC. Translating gives CASSQDLGTATNYGYTF.

The rearrangement links TRBV7-9 to TRBJ1-5; TRBD1 aligns across 9 bases. The CDR3 runs to 16 residues. Germline values: CDR1 SEHNR, CDR2 FQNEAQ (reference sequence). V lost 5 bases, J lost 5 bases, and 10 bases stayed unmatched. The DNA for the CDR3 is TGTGCCAGCAGCCCCGGGACAGGGTTTCCCGATCAGCCCCAGCATTTT. Residues: CASSPGTGFPDQPQHF.

The chain links TRBV28 to TRBJ2-7; possibly TRBD2 for D (5 bases). The length of the CDR3 is 14 residues. V shed 8 bases and J shed 0 bases, with 14 bases lying between them. Germline V CDR1 and CDR2: MDHEN, SYDVKM. The CDR3 nucleotides are TGTGCCAGCCTACGGCCTCGGGGCTCCTACGAGCAGTACTTC. Translating gives CASLRPRGSYEQYF.